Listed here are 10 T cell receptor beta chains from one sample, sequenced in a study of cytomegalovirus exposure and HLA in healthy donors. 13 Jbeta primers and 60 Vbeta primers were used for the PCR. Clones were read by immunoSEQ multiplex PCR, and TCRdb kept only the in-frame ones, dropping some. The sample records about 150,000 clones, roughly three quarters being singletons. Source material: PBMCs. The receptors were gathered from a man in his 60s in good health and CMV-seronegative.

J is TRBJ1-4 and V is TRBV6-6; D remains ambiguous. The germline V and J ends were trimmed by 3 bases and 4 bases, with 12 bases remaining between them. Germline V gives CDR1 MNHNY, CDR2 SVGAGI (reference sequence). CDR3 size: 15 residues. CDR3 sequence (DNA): TGTGCCAGCAGTTATTCGGCGGGGAATAATGAAAAACTGTTTTTT. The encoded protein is CASSYSAGNNEKLFF.

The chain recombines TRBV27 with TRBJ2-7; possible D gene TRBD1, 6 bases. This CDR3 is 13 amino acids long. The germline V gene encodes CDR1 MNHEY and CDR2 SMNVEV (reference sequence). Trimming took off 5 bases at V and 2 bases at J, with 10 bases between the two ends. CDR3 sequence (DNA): TGTGCCAGCAGTGTCTGGGGGCCCTACGAGCAGTACTTC. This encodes CASSVWGPYEQYF.

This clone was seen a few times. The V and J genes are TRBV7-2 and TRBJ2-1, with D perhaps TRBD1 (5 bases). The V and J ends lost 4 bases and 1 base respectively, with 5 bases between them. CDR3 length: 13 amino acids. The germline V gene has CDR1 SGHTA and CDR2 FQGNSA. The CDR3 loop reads CASSSGSYNEQFF. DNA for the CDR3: TGTGCCAGCAGCTCAGGGTCCTACAATGAGCAGTTCTTC.

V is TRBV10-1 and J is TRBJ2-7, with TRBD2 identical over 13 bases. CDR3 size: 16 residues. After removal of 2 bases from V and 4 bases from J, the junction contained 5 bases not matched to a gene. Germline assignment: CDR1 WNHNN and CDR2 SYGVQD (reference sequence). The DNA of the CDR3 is TGCGCCAGCAGTGAGGGACTAGCGGGGGAGGGATACGAGCAGTACTTC. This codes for CASSEGLAGEGYEQYF.

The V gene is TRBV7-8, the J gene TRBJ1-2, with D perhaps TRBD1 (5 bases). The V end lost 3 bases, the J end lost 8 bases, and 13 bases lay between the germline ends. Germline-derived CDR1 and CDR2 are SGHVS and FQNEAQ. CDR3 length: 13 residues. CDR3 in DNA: TGTGCCAGCAGCTTGGGAGGGGAACGGGGCTACACCTTC. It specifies CASSLGGERGYTF.

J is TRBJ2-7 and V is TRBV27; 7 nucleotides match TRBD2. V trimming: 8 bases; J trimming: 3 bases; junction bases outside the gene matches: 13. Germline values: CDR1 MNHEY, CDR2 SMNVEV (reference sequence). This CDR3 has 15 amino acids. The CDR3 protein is CASSLYSGLIYEQYF. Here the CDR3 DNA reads TGTGCCAGCTCCCTCTATAGCGGGTTAATCTACGAGCAGTACTTC.

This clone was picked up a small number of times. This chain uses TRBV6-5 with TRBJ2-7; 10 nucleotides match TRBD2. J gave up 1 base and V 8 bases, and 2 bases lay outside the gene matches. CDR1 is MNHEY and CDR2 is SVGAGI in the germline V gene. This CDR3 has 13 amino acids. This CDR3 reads CASGLAESYEQYF. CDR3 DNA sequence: TGTGCCAGCGGACTAGCGGAATCCTACGAGCAGTACTTC.

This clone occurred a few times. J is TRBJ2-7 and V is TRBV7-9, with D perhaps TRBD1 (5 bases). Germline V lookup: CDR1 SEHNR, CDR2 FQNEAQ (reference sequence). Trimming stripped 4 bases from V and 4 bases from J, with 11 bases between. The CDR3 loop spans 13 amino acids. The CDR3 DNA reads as TGTGCCAGCAGCTCTGGCAGGGTATACGAGCAGTACTTC. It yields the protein CASSSGRVYEQYF.

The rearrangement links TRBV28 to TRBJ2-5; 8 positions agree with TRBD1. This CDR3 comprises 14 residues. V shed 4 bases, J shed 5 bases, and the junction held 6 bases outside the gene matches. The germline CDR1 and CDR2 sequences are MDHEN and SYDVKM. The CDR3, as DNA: TGTGCCAGCAGTTACCAGGGGGCTGCGGAGACCCAGTACTTC. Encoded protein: CASSYQGAAETQYF. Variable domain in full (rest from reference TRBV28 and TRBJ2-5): DVKVTQSSRYLVKRTGEKVFLECVQDMDHENMFWYRQDPGLGLRLIYFSYDVKMKEKGDIPEGYSVSREKKERFSLILESASTNQTSMYLCASSYQGAAETQYFGPGTRLLVL.

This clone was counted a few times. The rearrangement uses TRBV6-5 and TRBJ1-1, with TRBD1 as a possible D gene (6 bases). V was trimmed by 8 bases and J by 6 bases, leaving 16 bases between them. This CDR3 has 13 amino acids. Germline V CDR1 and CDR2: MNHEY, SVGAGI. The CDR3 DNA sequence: TGTGCCAGCTTAAACGGGGGGGCCGCTGAAGCTTTCTTT. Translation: CASLNGGAAEAFF.